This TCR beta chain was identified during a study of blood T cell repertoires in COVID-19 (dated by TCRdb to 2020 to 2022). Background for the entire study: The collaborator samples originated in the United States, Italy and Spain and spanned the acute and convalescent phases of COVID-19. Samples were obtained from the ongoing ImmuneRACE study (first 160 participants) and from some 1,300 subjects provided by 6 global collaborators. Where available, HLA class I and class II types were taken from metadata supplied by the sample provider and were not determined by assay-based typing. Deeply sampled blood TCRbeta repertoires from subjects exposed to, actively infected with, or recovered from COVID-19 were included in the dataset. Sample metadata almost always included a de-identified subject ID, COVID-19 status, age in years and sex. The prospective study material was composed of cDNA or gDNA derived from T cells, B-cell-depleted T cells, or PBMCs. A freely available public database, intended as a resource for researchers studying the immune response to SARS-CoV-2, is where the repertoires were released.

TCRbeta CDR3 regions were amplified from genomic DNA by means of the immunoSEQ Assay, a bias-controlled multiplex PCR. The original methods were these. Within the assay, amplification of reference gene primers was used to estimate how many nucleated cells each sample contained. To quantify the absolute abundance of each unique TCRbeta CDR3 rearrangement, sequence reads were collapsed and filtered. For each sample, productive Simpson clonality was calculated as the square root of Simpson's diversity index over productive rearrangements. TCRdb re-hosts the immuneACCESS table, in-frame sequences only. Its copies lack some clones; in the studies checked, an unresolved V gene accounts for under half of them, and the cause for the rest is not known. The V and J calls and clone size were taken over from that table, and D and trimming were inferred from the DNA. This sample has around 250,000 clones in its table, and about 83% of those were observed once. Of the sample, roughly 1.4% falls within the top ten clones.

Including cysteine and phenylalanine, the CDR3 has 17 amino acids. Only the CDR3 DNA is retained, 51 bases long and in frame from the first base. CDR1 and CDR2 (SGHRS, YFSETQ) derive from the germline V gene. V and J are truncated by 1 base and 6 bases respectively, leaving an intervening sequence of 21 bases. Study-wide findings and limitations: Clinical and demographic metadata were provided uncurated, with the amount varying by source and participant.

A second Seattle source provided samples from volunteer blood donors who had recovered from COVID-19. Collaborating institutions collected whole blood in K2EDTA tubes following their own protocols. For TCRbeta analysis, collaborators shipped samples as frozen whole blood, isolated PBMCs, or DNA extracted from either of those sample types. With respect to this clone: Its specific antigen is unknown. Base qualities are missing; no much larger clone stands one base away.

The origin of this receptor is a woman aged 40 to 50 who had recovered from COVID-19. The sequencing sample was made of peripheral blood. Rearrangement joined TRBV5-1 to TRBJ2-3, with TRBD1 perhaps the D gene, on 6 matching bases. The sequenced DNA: TGCGCCAGCAGCTTGCCCCGGCCTGCTAGGGGGTCGGATACGCAGTATTTT. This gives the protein CASSLPRPARGSDTQYF.